The T cell receptor beta chain under discussion was sequenced for a study of blood T cell repertoires in COVID-19. For the study at large: Spain, Italy and the United States supplied samples that represented acute and convalescent COVID-19. T cells, B-cell-depleted T cells, or PBMCs supplied cDNA or gDNA.

J lost 4 bases, V lost 5 bases, and 7 bases had no gene match. The length of the CDR3 is 16 residues. Germline assignment: CDR1 SGHVS and CDR2 FNYEAQ. This table comes from immunoSEQ multiplex PCR, and its TCRdb copy is limited to in-frame clones, with some not included. The table shows about 88,000 clones, with about 87% occurring only once. Material for sequencing was peripheral blood. The clonotype was recovered from an older man with acute or convalescent COVID-19. The rearrangement uses TRBV7-6 and TRBJ2-2; TRBD2 aligns across 10 bases. DNA of the CDR3: TGTGCCAGCAGCCGTATAGCGGGGGGAGCCACCGGGGAGCTGTTTTTT. Protein: CASSRIAGGATGELFF.